Presented here are 32 T cell receptor beta chains from one specimen sequenced in a study of blood T cells in healthy people across ages. A second PCR, run for about 6 to 11 cycles, used a sample-barcoded 5' primer plus a J-beta primer mix. TCRdb re-called the 5' RACE reads with MiXCR, one entry per CDR3 protein. The sample has over 700,000 distinct CDR3 sequences, about 48% seen once. Sequenced material: blood. The receptors were gathered from an elderly man in good health.

This clonotype has more than one count but fewer than ten. V gene TRBV24-1 combines with J gene TRBJ2-1, with D uncertain. Germline lookup yields CDR1 KGHDR and CDR2 SFDVKD. The CDR3 extends over 12 amino acids. V was pared by 5 bases and J by 6 bases, with 7 bases between. CDR3 nucleotides: TGTGCCACCAGTGTGGCCGCCAATGAGCAGTTCTTC. It specifies CATSVAANEQFF.

The V gene is TRBV7-2, the J gene TRBJ1-2; 8 nucleotides align to TRBD1. CDR3 length: 14 amino acids. Trimming took 2 bases from V and 8 from J; bases not matched to a gene: 7. CDR1 is SGHTA and CDR2 is FQGNSA in the germline V gene. The CDR3 protein is CASSLNGQGAGYTF. In DNA, the CDR3 is TGTGCCAGCAGCTTAAATGGGCAGGGGGCCGGCTACACCTTC.

The genes are TRBV7-9 and TRBJ2-7; 7 bases line up with TRBD1. The germline gives CDR1 SEHNR, CDR2 FQNEAQ (reference sequence). The V and J ends lost 7 bases and 1 base, in that order; junction bases with no gene match: 10. The CDR3 is 15 amino acids. The CDR3 nucleotides read TGTGCCAGCAACCAACCCGGGACAGTTTCCTACGAGCAGTACTTC. It translates to CASNQPGTVSYEQYF.

CDR3: CASSPFGWGKNIQYF. The CDR3 bases are TGTGCCAGCAGCCCCTTCGGATGGGGCAAAAACATTCAGTACTTC. The genes are TRBV21-1 and TRBJ2-4. TRBV21-1 is an annotated pseudogene. The CDR3 is made up of 15 amino acids.

This clonotype has a handful of counts. The J gene is TRBJ2-1, the V gene TRBV7-9; 7 nucleotides line up with TRBD2. Germline-derived CDR1 and CDR2 are SEHNR and FQNEAQ (reference sequence). J gave up 8 bases and V 3 bases, and 16 bases lay outside the gene matches. The CDR3 runs 17 residues. CDR3 sequence (DNA): TGTGCCAGCAGCTTTTTACAGGTAGCGGGTTTTAAGGATGAGCAGTTCTTC. Translation: CASSFLQVAGFKDEQFF.

This clonotype was recorded a few times. The J gene is TRBJ2-5, the V gene TRBV20-1, with a weak D call TRBD2 (5 bases). The germline V gene has CDR1 DFQATT and CDR2 SNEGSKA (reference sequence). The CDR3 loop spans 14 amino acids. Deletions cut 4 bases from V and 4 bases from J, with 16 bases between. The CDR3 loop reads CSATVGAGPETQYF. CDR3 bases: TGCAGTGCTACGGTGGGCGCGGGCCCAGAGACCCAGTACTTC.

As regards this clonotype: Possible read error: a much larger clone is one base away. The V and J genes are TRBV28 and TRBJ1-2; D remains ambiguous. The germline gives CDR1 MDHEN, CDR2 SYDVKM. The CDR3 runs to 12 residues. DNA of the CDR3: TGTGTCAGCAGTACCTCTAACTATGGCTACACCTTC. This codes for CVSSTSNYGYTF.

The chain joins TRBV6-1 to TRBJ2-7; weak D call: TRBD1 (6 bases). V gave up 2 bases and J gave up 1 base, with 12 bases separating them. The CDR3 is made up of 15 amino acids. Germline CDR1 is MNHNS and CDR2 is SASEGT. For the CDR3, the DNA is TGTGCCAGCAGTGAACGCCAGGGGCTTTCCTACGAGCAGTACTTC. Its translation: CASSERQGLSYEQYF.

This clonotype was observed once. Sequence at one end of the junction differs from germline and may be a read error. The rearrangement links TRBV6-6 to TRBJ2-7; TRBD2 matches at 9 bases. This CDR3 has 16 amino acids. Looked up from germline, CDR1 is MNHNY and CDR2 is SVGAGI (reference sequence). The CDR3 spells CTSSYAVAGATYEQYF. The CDR3 DNA reads TGTACCAGCAGTTACGCGGTAGCGGGAGCGACCTACGAGCAGTACTTC.

This chain links TRBV15 with TRBJ2-3; D is ambiguous. Germline V gene sequence: CDR1 LNHNV, CDR2 YYDKDF (reference sequence). The ends were cut back, 0 bases at V and 14 bases at J, with 15 bases in the middle. The CDR3 has 13 amino acids. This CDR3 is CATSRDTKEYAYF. CDR3 DNA: TGTGCCACCAGCAGAGATACTAAGGAATACGCGTATTTT.

This rearrangement joins TRBV6-5 to TRBJ2-5; 9 nucleotides line up with TRBD1. The J call is doubtful: the DNA matches TRBJ2-7 better. This CDR3 is 14 amino acids long. Germline CDR1 and CDR2: MNHEY and SVGAGI. CDR3: CASSDGTGNYEQYF. In nucleotides, the CDR3 is TGTGCCAGCAGTGACGGGACAGGGAACTACGAGCAGTACTTC.

As concerns this clonotype: A read error may produce the germline difference seen at one junction end. The chain carries TRBV13 and TRBJ2-6, with TRBD2 as a possible D gene (6 bases). The CDR3 is 15 residues long. CDR1 is PRHDT and CDR2 is FYEKMQ in the germline V gene (reference sequence). The CDR3: CASSLASSGTNVLTF. CDR3 coding DNA: TGTGCCAGCAGCCTAGCGTCCTCTGGGACCAACGTCCTGACTTTC.

This clonotype was counted a few times. The chain links TRBV7-9 to TRBJ2-7; 9 bases agree with TRBD2. The CDR3 is 12 amino acids. Germline V gene lookup returns CDR1 SEHNR and CDR2 FQNEAQ (reference sequence). Trimming took 4 bases from V and 10 from J; bases not matched to a gene: 5. CDR3 in DNA: TGTGCCAGCAGCTCAGGACTAGCGCACCAGTACTTC. It encodes CASSSGLAHQYF. The variable domain in full, completed from reference TRBV7-9 and TRBJ2-7, reads DTGVSQNPRHKITKRGQNVTFRCDPISEHNRLYWYRQTLGQGPEFLTYFQNEAQLEKSRLLSDRFSAERPKGSFSTLEIQRTEQGDSAMYLCASSSGLAHQYFGPGTRLTVT.

The rearrangement uses TRBV4-2 and TRBJ2-5, with D tentatively TRBD1 or TRBD2 (5 bases each). The CDR3 length is 17 residues. The germline gives CDR1 LGHNA, CDR2 YNFKEQ. V lost 3 bases and J 2 bases, leaving 19 bases between the germline ends. This chain's CDR3 is CASSQGVGGISQETQYF. The DNA for the CDR3 is TGTGCCAGCAGCCAGGGGGTGGGTGGGATTTCACAAGAGACCCAGTACTTC.

The J gene is TRBJ2-7, the V gene TRBV29-1; TRBD1 or TRBD2 may be the D gene (5 bases each). The DNA matches TRBJ2-5 better at its end, which makes the J call doubtful. Germline V CDR1 and CDR2: SQVTM, ANQGSEA. The CDR3 has 17 residues. CDR3 protein: CSATNQGRGQIKETQYF. DNA of the CDR3: TGCAGCGCGACGAATCAGGGACGAGGGCAGATCAAAGAGACCCAGTACTTC.

This clonotype was seen only a few times. Germline and junction disagree at one end, which may indicate a read error. The chain combines TRBV3-1 with TRBJ2-1; 7 bases match TRBD2. The CDR3 is made up of 15 amino acids. CDR1 and CDR2 from the germline V gene are LGHDT and YNNKEL (reference sequence). CDR3: CASSQRSWSSGEQFF. CDR3 DNA sequence: TGTGCCAGTAGCCAACGATCTTGGTCTAGCGGTGAGCAGTTCTTC.

The chain couples TRBV15 to TRBJ2-5; weak D call: TRBD2 (6 bases). The CDR3 is made up of 14 amino acids. From germline, CDR1 is LNHNV and CDR2 YYDKDF (reference sequence). Trimming stripped 1 base from V and 2 bases from J, with 8 bases between. The CDR3 reads CATSRGAGQETQYF. Written as DNA, the CDR3 is TGTGCCACCAGCAGAGGGGCGGGGCAAGAGACCCAGTACTTC.

This clonotype has just one count. This chain connects TRBV9 to TRBJ2-5; weak D call: TRBD2 (6 bases). Germline CDR1 and CDR2: SGDLS and YYNGEE. The CDR3 runs 17 residues. With 0 bases removed from V and 11 bases from J, the gap between germline ends came to 26 bases. CDR3 region: CASSVGWGSGLLYEQYF. The CDR3 DNA reads as TGTGCCAGCAGCGTAGGATGGGGTAGCGGTCTCCTATATGAGCAGTACTTC.

The chain combines TRBV29-1 with TRBJ1-1; D not certain. The CDR3 sequence is 13 residues long. Germline lookup yields CDR1 SQVTM and CDR2 ANQGSEA. V lost 7 bases and J 8 bases, leaving 20 bases between the germline ends. CDR3 region: CSGEDVGSREAFF. The CDR3 DNA sequence: TGCAGCGGCGAAGACGTGGGTAGCCGCGAAGCTTTCTTT.

The chain couples TRBV15 to TRBJ2-1; possible D gene TRBD2, 6 bases. The V end lost 2 bases, the J end lost 0 bases, and 11 bases lay between the germline ends. Germline CDR1 is LNHNV and CDR2 is YYDKDF (reference sequence). This CDR3 comprises 16 residues. The CDR3, as DNA: TGTGCCACCAGCAGATCGTTCGGGGGCTCCTACAATGAGCAGTTCTTC. Protein product: CATSRSFGGSYNEQFF.

This chain uses TRBV12-3 or TRBV12-4 with TRBJ2-1; D may be TRBD2 (6 bases). This CDR3 is built from 15 residues. Trimming pared 6 bases from V and 7 bases from J, leaving 19 bases between. The CDR3 loop is CASSLRGIGINEQFF. Written as DNA, the CDR3 is TGTGCCAGCAGCCTCCGGGGGATCGGGATAAATGAGCAGTTCTTC.

A word on this clonotype: A much larger clonotype is one base distant, so this may be a read error. The CDR3 is CASSVPVTPSRQFF. The CDR3 region has the DNA TGTGCCAGCAGCGTGCCAGTTACCCCCTCTAGGCAGTTCTTC. This rearrangement joins TRBV9 to TRBJ2-1; D unresolved. V was trimmed by 2 bases and J by 12 bases, leaving 18 bases between them. Germline values: CDR1 SGDLS, CDR2 YYNGEE. The CDR3 is 14 residues long.

This chain uses TRBV5-1 with TRBJ2-7; 9 bases are shared with TRBD2. CDR1 SGHRS and CDR2 YFSETQ come from the germline V gene. Trimming removed 3 bases from V and 7 bases from J; junction bases left unmatched: 11. The CDR3 has 15 amino acids. The CDR3 DNA follows: TGCGCCAGCAGCTGGGCTAGCGGGGACTCGGGGGAGCAGTACTTC. Translation gives CASSWASGDSGEQYF.

V is TRBV24-1 and J is TRBJ2-1; D perhaps matches TRBD2 (6 bases). In germline, CDR1 is KGHDR, CDR2 SFDVKD. Trimming shortened V by 6 bases and J by 0 bases, and 17 bases separated the two germline ends. CDR3 length: 17 amino acids. The CDR3 spells CATSNRGGAGSYNEQFF. In nucleotides, the CDR3 is TGTGCCACCAGTAACCGAGGAGGGGCGGGCTCCTACAATGAGCAGTTCTTC.

The V and J genes are TRBV20-1 and TRBJ2-5; D possibly corresponds to TRBD1 (6 bases). Germline CDR1 and CDR2: DFQATT and SNEGSKA (reference sequence). CDR3 size: 16 residues. Trimming took 0 bases from V and 5 from J, leaving 19 bases between them. The CDR3 region is CSARDARGGRLETQYF. CDR3 nucleotides: TGCAGTGCTAGAGATGCCCGAGGGGGTAGGTTGGAGACCCAGTACTTC.

The chain joins TRBV7-3 to TRBJ2-3; the D gene could be TRBD1 or TRBD2 (6 bases each). This CDR3 is 12 amino acids long. The V end was cut by 2 bases, the J end by 9 bases, with 9 bases between. The germline gives CDR1 SGHTA, CDR2 FQGTGA. The CDR3 sequence: CASSLGGPTQYF. CDR3 nucleotide sequence: TGTGCCAGCAGCTTAGGGGGGCCCACGCAGTATTTT.

This clonotype was picked up a small number of times. The chain links TRBV5-1 to TRBJ2-5; 13 bases align to TRBD2. Per the germline V gene, CDR1 is SGHRS and CDR2 is YFSETQ. Germline trimming cut 1 base from V and 2 bases from J; bases unmatched to any gene: 2. CDR3 length: 16 amino acids. In DNA form, the CDR3 reads TGCGCCAGCAGCTTGAGACTAGCGGGAGGTCAAGAGACCCAGTACTTC. This sequence encodes CASSLRLAGGQETQYF. Full variable domain (rest looked up from reference TRBV5-1 and TRBJ2-5): KAGVTQTPRYLIKTRGQQVTLSCSPISGHRSVSWYQQTPGQGLQFLFEYFSETQRNKGNFPGRFSGRQFSNSRSEMNVSTLELGDSALYLCASSLRLAGGQETQYFGPGTRLLVL.

This clonotype is a singleton in its sample. The chain joins TRBV7-9 to TRBJ1-1; 7 nucleotides match TRBD1. The CDR3 contains 14 residues. In germline, CDR1 is SEHNR, CDR2 FQNEAQ (reference sequence). Unmatched junction bases numbered 9, after V lost 4 bases and J lost 7 bases. The DNA for the CDR3 is TGTGCCAGCAGCTCCGACAGGGCTTATGGTGAAGCTTTCTTT. Translated, it gives CASSSDRAYGEAFF.

The gene calls are TRBV10-3 and TRBJ2-4, with 10 nucleotides matching TRBD1. The J call is uncertain, as TRBJ2-7 better fits the DNA end. The CDR3 extends over 12 amino acids. Per germline, CDR1 ENHRY and CDR2 SYGVKD. The CDR3 here is CATTTGGVEQYF. The CDR3 DNA reads as TGTGCCACGACGACAGGGGGCGTCGAGCAGTACTTC.

The CDR3 region has the DNA TGTGCCAGCAGTCAAGGGACGAATGGCTACGAGCAGTACTTC. Its translation is CASSQGTNGYEQYF. This chain links TRBV2 with TRBJ2-7; tentatively, D is TRBD1 or TRBD2 (5 bases each). The CDR3 runs to 14 residues. Looked up from germline, CDR1 is SNHLY and CDR2 is FYNNEI. V shed 5 bases and J shed 3 bases, with 14 bases lying between them.

The chain uses TRBV7-2 and TRBJ2-7; TRBD1 is a possible D gene (6 bases). Trimming removed 3 bases at V and 0 bases at J, with 15 bases between. Germline V CDR1 and CDR2: SGHTA, FQGNSA. The CDR3 is 16 residues long. CDR3 sequence (DNA): TGTGCCAGCAGCTTTGGATCTGGGGACACCTCCTACGAGCAGTACTTC. It encodes CASSFGSGDTSYEQYF. The full variable domain, its missing parts supplied by reference TRBV7-2 and TRBJ2-7, is GAGVSQSPSNKVTEKGKDVELRCDPISGHTALYWYRQSLGQGLEFLIYFQGNSAPDKSGLPSDRFSAERTGGSVSTLTIQRTQQEDSAVYLCASSFGSGDTSYEQYFGPGTRLTVT.

This clonotype was detected a few times. The chain employs TRBV29-1 and TRBJ2-7; D is possibly TRBD1 or TRBD2 (5 bases each). CDR1 and CDR2 from the germline V gene are SQVTM and ANQGSEA. V lost 4 bases and J 4 bases, leaving 17 bases between the germline ends. The CDR3 sequence is 14 residues long. CDR3 region: CSVVLRDGTYEQYF. The CDR3 DNA is TGCAGCGTTGTTCTCAGGGACGGAACATACGAGCAGTACTTC.